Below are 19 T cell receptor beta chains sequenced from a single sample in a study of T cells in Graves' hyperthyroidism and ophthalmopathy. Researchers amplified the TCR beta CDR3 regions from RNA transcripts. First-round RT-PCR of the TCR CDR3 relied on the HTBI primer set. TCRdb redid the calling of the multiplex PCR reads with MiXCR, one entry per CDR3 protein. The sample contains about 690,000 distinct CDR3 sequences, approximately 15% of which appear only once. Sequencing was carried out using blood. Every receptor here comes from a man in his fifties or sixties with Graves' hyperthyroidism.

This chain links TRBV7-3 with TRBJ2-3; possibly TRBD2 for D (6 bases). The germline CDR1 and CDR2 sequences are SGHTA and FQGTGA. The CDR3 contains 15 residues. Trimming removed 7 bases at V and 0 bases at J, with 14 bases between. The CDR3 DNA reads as TGTGCCAGCACCGCTGCAGGGACTAGCACAGATACGCAGTATTTT. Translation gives CASTAAGTSTDTQYF.

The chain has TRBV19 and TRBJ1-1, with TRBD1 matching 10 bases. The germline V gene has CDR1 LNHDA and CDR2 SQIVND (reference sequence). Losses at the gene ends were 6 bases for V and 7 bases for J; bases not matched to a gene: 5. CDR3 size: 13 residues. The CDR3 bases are TGTGCCAGTAGCCGACAGGGGGCGGGTGAAGCTTTCTTT. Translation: CASSRQGAGEAFF.

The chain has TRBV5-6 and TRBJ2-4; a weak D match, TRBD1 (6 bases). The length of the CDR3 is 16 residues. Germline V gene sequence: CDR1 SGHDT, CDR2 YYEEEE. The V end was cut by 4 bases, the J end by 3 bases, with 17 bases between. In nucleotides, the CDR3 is TGTGCCAGCAGCCCGCTAAGGGGGATGTTCAAAAACATTCAGTACTTC. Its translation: CASSPLRGMFKNIQYF.

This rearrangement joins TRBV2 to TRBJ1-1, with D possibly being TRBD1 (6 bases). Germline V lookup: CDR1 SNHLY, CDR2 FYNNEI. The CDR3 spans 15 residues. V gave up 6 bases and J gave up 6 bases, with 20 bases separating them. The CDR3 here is CASRFPGGLFAEAFF. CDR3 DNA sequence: TGTGCCAGCAGATTCCCCGGGGGCCTCTTCGCTGAAGCTTTCTTT.

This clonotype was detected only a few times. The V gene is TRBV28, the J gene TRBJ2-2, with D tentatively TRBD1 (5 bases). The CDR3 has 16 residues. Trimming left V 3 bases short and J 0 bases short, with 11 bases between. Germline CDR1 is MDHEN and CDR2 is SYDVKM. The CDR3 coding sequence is TGTGCCAGCAGTTTCAGAGGCAGGGCGAACACCGGGGAGCTGTTTTTT. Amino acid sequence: CASSFRGRANTGELFF.

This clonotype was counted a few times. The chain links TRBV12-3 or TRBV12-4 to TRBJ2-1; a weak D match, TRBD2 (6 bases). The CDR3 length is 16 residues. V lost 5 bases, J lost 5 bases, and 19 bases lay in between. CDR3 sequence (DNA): TGTGCCAGCAGTGCCCGGTTCCTAGCGAGTCACAATGAGCAGTTCTTC. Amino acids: CASSARFLASHNEQFF.

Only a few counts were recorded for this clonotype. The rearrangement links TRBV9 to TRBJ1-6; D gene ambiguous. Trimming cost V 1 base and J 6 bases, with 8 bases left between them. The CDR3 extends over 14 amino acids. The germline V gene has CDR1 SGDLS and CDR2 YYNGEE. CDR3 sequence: CASSVRDFNSPLHF. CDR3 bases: TGTGCCAGCAGCGTACGGGATTTTAATTCACCCCTCCACTTT.

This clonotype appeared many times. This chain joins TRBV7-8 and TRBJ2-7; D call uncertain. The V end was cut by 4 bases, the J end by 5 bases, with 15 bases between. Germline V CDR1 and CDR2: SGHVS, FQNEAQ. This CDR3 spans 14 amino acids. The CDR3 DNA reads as TGTGCCAGCAGCTCCGGACGGGTTTGGAACGAGCAGTACTTC. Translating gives CASSSGRVWNEQYF.

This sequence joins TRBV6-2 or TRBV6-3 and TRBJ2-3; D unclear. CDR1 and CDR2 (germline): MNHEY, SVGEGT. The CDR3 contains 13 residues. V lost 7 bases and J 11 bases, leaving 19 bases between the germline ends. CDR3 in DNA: TGTGCCAGCAACCCCTGGGAAGGGTTTGGGCAGTATTTT. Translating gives CASNPWEGFGQYF.

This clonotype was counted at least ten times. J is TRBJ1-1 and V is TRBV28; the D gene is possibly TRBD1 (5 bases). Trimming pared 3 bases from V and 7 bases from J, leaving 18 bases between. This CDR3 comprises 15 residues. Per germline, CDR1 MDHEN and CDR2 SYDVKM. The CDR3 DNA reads TGTGCCAGCAGTTTTTGGTCCCAGGGCCGGATTGAAGCTTTCTTT. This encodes CASSFWSQGRIEAFF.

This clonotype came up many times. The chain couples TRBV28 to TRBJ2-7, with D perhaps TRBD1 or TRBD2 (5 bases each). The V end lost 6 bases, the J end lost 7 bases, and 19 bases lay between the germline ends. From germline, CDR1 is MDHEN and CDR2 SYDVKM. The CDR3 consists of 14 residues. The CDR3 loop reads CASSPGSMLGEQYF. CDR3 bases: TGTGCCAGCAGCCCAGGGAGTATGCTGGGGGAGCAGTACTTC. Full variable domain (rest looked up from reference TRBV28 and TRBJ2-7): DVKVTQSSRYLVKRTGEKVFLECVQDMDHENMFWYRQDPGLGLRLIYFSYDVKMKEKGDIPEGYSVSREKKERFSLILESASTNQTSMYLCASSPGSMLGEQYFGPGTRLTVT.

In DNA, the CDR3 is TGTGCCAGCAGCCGCGGGCGGGGCACCTACAATGAGCAGTTCTTC. This sequence encodes CASSRGRGTYNEQFF. The rearrangement links TRBV7-3 to TRBJ2-1, with D perhaps matching TRBD2 (6 bases). Per the germline V gene, CDR1 is SGHTA and CDR2 is FQGTGA. V was pared by 5 bases and J by 2 bases, with 13 bases between. CDR3 length: 15 residues.

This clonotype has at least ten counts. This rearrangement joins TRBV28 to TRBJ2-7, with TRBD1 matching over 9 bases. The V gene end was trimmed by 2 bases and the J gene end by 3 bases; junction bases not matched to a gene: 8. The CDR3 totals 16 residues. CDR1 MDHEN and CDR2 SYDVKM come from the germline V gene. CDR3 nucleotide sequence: TGTGCCAGCAGTTTAATTTACTTGGGACAGGGCTACGAGCAGTACTTC. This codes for CASSLIYLGQGYEQYF.

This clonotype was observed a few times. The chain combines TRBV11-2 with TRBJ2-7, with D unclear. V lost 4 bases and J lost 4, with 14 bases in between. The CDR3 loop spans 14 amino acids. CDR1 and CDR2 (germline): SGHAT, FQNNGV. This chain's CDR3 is CASSSIYSPYEQYF. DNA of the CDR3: TGTGCCAGCAGCTCGATCTATAGCCCTTACGAGCAGTACTTC. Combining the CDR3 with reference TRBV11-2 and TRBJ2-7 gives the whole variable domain EAGVAQSPRYKIIEKRQSVAFWCNPISGHATLYWYQQILGQGPKLLIQFQNNGVVDDSQLPKDRFSAERLKGVDSTLKIQPAKLEDSAVYLCASSSIYSPYEQYFGPGTRLTVT.

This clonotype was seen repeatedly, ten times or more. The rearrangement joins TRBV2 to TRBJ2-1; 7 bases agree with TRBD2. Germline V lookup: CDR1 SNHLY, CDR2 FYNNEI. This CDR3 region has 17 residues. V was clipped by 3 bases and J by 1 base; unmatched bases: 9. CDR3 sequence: CASSDVLAAKSYNEQFF. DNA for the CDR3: TGTGCCAGCAGTGATGTTCTAGCGGCCAAATCCTACAATGAGCAGTTCTTC.

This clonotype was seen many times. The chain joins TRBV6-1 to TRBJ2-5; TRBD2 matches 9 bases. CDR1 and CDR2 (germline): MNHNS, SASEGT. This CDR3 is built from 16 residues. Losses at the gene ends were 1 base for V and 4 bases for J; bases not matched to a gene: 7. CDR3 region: CASSEGGTSRPETQYF. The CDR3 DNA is TGTGCCAGCAGTGAAGGTGGGACTAGCCGGCCAGAGACCCAGTACTTC.

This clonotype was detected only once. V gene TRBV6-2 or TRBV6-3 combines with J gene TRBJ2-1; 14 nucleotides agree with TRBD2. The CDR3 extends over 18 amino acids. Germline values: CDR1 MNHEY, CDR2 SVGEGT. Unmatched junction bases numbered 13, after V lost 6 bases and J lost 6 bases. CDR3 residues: CASSAGLAGGRATNEQFF. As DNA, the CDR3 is TGTGCCAGCAGCGCCGGACTAGCGGGAGGCCGCGCCACCAATGAGCAGTTCTTC.

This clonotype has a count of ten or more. CDR3 sequence (DNA): TGTGCCAGCCGACGAACGATTACCAATTCACCCCTCCACTTT. It is translated as CASRRTITNSPLHF. J is TRBJ1-6 and V is TRBV2; D gene uncertain. V lost 8 bases, J lost 7 bases, and 15 bases lay in between. The CDR3 extends over 14 amino acids. Germline assignment: CDR1 SNHLY and CDR2 FYNNEI.

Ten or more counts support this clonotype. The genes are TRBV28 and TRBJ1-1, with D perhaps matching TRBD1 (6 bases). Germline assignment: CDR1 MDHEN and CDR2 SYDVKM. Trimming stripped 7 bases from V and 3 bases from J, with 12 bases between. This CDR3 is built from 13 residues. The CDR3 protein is CASTPGVYTEAFF. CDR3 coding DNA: TGTGCCAGCACCCCAGGGGTATACACTGAAGCTTTCTTT.